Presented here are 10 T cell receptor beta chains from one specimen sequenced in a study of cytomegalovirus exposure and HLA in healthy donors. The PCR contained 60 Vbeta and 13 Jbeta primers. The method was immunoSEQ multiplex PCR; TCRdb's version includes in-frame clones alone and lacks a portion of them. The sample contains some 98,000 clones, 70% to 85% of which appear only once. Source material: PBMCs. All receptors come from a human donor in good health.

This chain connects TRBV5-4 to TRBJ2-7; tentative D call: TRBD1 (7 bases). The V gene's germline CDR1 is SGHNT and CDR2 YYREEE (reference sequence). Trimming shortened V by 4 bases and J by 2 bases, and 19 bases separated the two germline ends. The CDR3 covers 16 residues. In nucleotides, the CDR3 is TGTGCCAGCAGCCCTCAGGGGGGCAGCAACCCCTACGAGCAGTACTTC. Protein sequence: CASSPQGGSNPYEQYF.

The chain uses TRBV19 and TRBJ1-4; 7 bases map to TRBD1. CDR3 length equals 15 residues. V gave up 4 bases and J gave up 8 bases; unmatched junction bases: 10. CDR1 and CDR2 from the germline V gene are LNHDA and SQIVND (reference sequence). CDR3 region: CASSTPRGVGEKLFF. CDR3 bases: TGTGCCAGTAGTACCCCCAGGGGGGTCGGGGAAAAACTGTTTTTT.

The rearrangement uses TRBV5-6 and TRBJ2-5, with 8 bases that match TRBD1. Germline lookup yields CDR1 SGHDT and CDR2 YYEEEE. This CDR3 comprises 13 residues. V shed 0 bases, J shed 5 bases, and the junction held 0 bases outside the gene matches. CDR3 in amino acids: CASSLDRGETQYF. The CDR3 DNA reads TGTGCCAGCAGCTTGGACAGGGGGGAGACCCAGTACTTC. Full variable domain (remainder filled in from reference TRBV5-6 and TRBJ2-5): DAGVTQSPTHLIKTRGQQVTLRCSPKSGHDTVSWYQQALGQGPQFIFQYYEEEERQRGNFPDRFSGHQFPNYSSELNVNALLLGDSALYLCASSLDRGETQYFGPGTRLLVL.

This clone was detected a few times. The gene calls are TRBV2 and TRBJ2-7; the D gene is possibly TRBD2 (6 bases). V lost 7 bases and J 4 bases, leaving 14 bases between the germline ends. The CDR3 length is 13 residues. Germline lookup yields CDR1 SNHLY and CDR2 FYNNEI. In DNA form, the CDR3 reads TGTGCCAGCATTGAGGGAGGTTTGTACGAGCAGTACTTC. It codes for CASIEGGLYEQYF.

CDR3 amino acids: CASSPGTSGRVQNEQFF. CDR3 nucleotide sequence: TGCGCCAGCAGCCCAGGGACTAGCGGGAGGGTACAGAATGAGCAGTTCTTC. V and J are TRBV5-1 and TRBJ2-1, with 16 bases lining up with TRBD2. This CDR3 spans 17 amino acids. CDR1 and CDR2 from the germline V gene are SGHRS and YFSETQ. V lost 4 bases and J lost 7; bases outside the gene matches: 8.

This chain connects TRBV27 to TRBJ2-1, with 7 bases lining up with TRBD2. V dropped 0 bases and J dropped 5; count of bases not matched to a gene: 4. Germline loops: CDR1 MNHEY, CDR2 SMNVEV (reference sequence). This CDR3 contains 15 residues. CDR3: CASSLSGLGNNEQFF. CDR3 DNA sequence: TGTGCCAGCAGTTTATCAGGACTAGGCAACAATGAGCAGTTCTTC.

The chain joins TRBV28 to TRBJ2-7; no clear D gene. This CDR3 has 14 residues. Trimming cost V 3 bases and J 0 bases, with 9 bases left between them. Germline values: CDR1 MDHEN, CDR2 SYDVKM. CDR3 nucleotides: TGTGCCAGCAGTTTGGCAGGTAGCTCCTACGAGCAGTACTTC. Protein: CASSLAGSSYEQYF.

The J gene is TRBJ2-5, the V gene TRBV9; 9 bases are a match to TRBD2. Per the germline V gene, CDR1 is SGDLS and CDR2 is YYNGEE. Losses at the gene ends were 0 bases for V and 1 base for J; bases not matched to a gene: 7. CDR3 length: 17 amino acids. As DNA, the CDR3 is TGTGCCAGCAGCGTAGGGGCGCGGGAGGGATTCCAAGAGACCCAGTACTTC. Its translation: CASSVGAREGFQETQYF.

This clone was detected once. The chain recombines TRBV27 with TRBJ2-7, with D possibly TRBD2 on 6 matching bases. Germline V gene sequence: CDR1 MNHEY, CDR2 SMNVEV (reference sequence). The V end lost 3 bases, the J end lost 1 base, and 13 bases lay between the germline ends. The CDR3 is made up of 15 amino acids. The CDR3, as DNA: TGTGCCAGCAGTTTGGAGGGATCGGTGTCCTACGAGCAGTACTTC. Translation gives CASSLEGSVSYEQYF.

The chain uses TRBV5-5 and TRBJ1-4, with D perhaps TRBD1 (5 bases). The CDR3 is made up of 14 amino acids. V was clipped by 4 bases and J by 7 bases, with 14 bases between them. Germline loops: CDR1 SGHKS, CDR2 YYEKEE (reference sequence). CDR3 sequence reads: CASSVQAPSEKLFF. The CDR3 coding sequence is TGTGCCAGCAGCGTACAGGCCCCCAGTGAAAAACTGTTTTTT. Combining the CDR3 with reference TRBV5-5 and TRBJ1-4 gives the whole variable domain DAGVTQSPTHLIKTRGQQVTLRCSPISGHKSVSWYQQVLGQGPQFIFQYYEKEERGRGNFPDRFSARQFPNYSSELNVNALLLGDSALYLCASSVQAPSEKLFFGSGTQLSVL.